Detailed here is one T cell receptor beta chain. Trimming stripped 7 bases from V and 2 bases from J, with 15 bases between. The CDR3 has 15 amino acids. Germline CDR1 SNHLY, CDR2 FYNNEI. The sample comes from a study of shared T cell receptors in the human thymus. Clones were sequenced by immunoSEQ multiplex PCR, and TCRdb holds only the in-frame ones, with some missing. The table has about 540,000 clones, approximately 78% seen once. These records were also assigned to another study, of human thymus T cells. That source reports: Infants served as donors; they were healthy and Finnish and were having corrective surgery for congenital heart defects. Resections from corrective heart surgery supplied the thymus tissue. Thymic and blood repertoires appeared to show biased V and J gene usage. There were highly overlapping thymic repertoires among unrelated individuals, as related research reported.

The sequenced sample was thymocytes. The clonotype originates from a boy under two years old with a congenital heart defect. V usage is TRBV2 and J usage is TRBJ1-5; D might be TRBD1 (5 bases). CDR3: CASNDGGDGNQPQHF. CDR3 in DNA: TGTGCCAGCAACGATGGGGGGGATGGCAATCAGCCCCAGCATTTT.